What follows are 18 T cell receptor beta chains derived from one specimen sequenced in a study of graft-versus-host responses after intestinal transplantation. The antigens for these receptors are not known. This table comes from immunoSEQ multiplex PCR, and its TCRdb copy is limited to in-frame clones, with some not included. The sample contains over 100,000 clones, 85% to 95% of which appear only once. This specimen consisted of unstimulated CD8+ T cells sorted from spleen or lymph node cells, obtained before transplant. Every receptor here comes from a human donor who was the organ donor for an intestinal transplant.

For this clone: The same CDR3 is also encoded by other DNA sequences in this sample. The CDR3 DNA follows: TGTGCCAGCAGTTACTCCTCCGGTCAGCCCCAGCATTTT. Translated, it gives CASSYSSGQPQHF. This chain joins TRBV6-5 and TRBJ1-5; D gene unclear. The CDR3 has 13 amino acids. Trimming shortened V by 0 bases and J by 6 bases, and 6 bases separated the two germline ends. Germline V gives CDR1 MNHEY, CDR2 SVGAGI.

The V and J genes are TRBV25-1 and TRBJ1-1; D call uncertain. This CDR3 contains 13 residues. Germline values: CDR1 MGHDK, CDR2 SYGVNS. Trimming took 3 bases from V and 4 from J, leaving 9 bases between them. The CDR3 nucleotides are TGTGCCAGCAGTGAGGGGTTAAGCACTGAAGCTTTCTTT. It is translated as CASSEGLSTEAFF.

This clone has only one observation. A read error may produce the germline difference seen at one junction end. The chain combines TRBV19 with TRBJ1-2; D gene uncertain. This CDR3 contains 13 residues. The germline CDR1 and CDR2 sequences are LNHDA and SQIVND (reference sequence). The CDR3 coding sequence is TGTGCAAGTAACGGTAACAGTCCCTATGGCTACACCTTC. Translation: CASNGNSPYGYTF.

The chain carries TRBV7-6 and TRBJ2-7; 8 bases match TRBD2. CDR1 is SGHVS and CDR2 is FNYEAQ in the germline V gene. This CDR3 region has 17 residues. Trimming removed 5 bases from V and 3 bases from J; junction bases left unmatched: 15. This CDR3 is CASSPMGHSGSGYEQYF. The CDR3, as DNA: TGTGCCAGCAGCCCTATGGGCCACAGCGGGAGTGGCTACGAGCAGTACTTC.

The chain has TRBV27 and TRBJ2-1; D is perhaps TRBD2 (6 bases). The CDR3 spans 15 residues. V lost 2 bases and J 4 bases, leaving 12 bases between the germline ends. Germline V gene data show CDR1 as MNHEY and CDR2 as SMNVEV (reference sequence). CDR3 loop: CASSLVGSEYNEQFF. For the CDR3, the DNA is TGTGCCAGCAGTTTAGTCGGGAGTGAGTACAATGAGCAGTTCTTC.

The genes are TRBV6-5 and TRBJ2-7, with D tentatively TRBD2 (6 bases). Germline V gene lookup returns CDR1 MNHEY and CDR2 SVGAGI. The ends were cut back, 0 bases at V and 5 bases at J, with 11 bases in the middle. The CDR3 totals 14 residues. CDR3 DNA sequence: TGTGCCAGCAGTTACTCTGCGGGGTCCCACGAGCAGTACTTC. This codes for CASSYSAGSHEQYF.

The CDR3 DNA is TGTGCCAGCAACTTTGACGGGAGCCGAGGTCGCGAGCAGTACTTC. This gives the protein CASNFDGSRGREQYF. The chain joins TRBV28 to TRBJ2-7, with a tentative D call TRBD2 (6 bases). The CDR3 sequence is 15 residues long. The germline gives CDR1 MDHEN, CDR2 SYDVKM. The germline V and J ends were trimmed by 7 bases and 6 bases, with 22 bases remaining between them. The full variable domain, rest sourced from reference TRBV28 and TRBJ2-7, is DVKVTQSSRYLVKRTGEKVFLECVQDMDHENMFWYRQDPGLGLRLIYFSYDVKMKEKGDIPEGYSVSREKKERFSLILESASTNQTSMYLCASNFDGSRGREQYFGPGTRLTVT.

The chain joins TRBV25-1 to TRBJ1-2; D is unresolved. Germline V gene sequence: CDR1 MGHDK, CDR2 SYGVNS. Trimming left V 4 bases short and J 9 bases short, with 15 bases between. CDR3 size: 13 residues. CDR3 residues: CASSASDFSRYTF. The CDR3 region has the DNA TGTGCCAGCAGTGCCTCGGACTTCTCTCGCTACACCTTC.

The chain couples TRBV29-1 to TRBJ2-5; D call uncertain. Germline values: CDR1 SQVTM, CDR2 ANQGSEA. V was pared by 5 bases and J by 5 bases, with 6 bases between. The CDR3 runs 10 residues. DNA for the CDR3: TGCAGCGTTCTATCGGAGACCCAGTACTTC. This encodes CSVLSETQYF.

This clone was counted only a few times. The CDR3: CASSGSTATNEKLFF. CDR3 DNA sequence: TGTGCCAGCAGTGGGTCGACAGCAACTAATGAAAAACTGTTTTTT. V is TRBV6-6 and J is TRBJ1-4; D is perhaps TRBD1 (5 bases). Trimming took 5 bases from V and 0 from J, leaving 10 bases between them. The length of the CDR3 is 15 residues. Germline V gene data show CDR1 as MNHNY and CDR2 as SVGAGI (reference sequence).

The V call is TRBV7-9, the J call TRBJ2-1; TRBD2 matches at 12 bases. CDR1 is SEHNR, CDR2 FQNEAQ, per germline (reference sequence). This CDR3 is built from 17 residues. Germline trimming cut 5 bases from V and 3 bases from J; bases unmatched to any gene: 8. The CDR3 loop is CASSGTSGRTNYNEQFF. CDR3 DNA sequence: TGTGCCAGCAGCGGAACTAGCGGGAGGACCAACTACAATGAGCAGTTCTTC.

J is TRBJ2-2 and V is TRBV19; D remains unclear. Germline V gene sequence: CDR1 LNHDA, CDR2 SQIVND (reference sequence). The V end was cut by 6 bases, the J end by 4 bases, with 6 bases between. The CDR3 loop spans 12 amino acids. The CDR3: CASSWSTGELFF. CDR3 in DNA: TGTGCCAGTAGCTGGTCCACCGGGGAGCTGTTTTTT.

The chain couples TRBV30 to TRBJ2-3; 9 bases agree with TRBD1. V shed 2 bases and J 0 bases; nucleotides not matched to a gene: 3. Germline-derived CDR1 and CDR2 are GTSNPN and SVGIG (reference sequence). The CDR3 has 15 residues. The DNA of the CDR3 is TGTGCCTGGAGTCCCGGACAGGGGAGCACAGATACGCAGTATTTT. Its translation: CAWSPGQGSTDTQYF.

V is TRBV9 and J is TRBJ2-3, with D perhaps assigned TRBD1 or TRBD2 (5 bases each). Germline V gene lookup returns CDR1 SGDLS and CDR2 YYNGEE. This CDR3 has 16 amino acids. The V end lost 3 bases, the J end lost 1 base, and 15 bases lay between the germline ends. In DNA form, the CDR3 reads TGTGCCAGCAGCGATCATCGGGGCGTTGGCACAGATACGCAGTATTTT. This sequence encodes CASSDHRGVGTDTQYF.

This rearrangement joins TRBV7-9 to TRBJ2-7; TRBD2 aligns across 10 bases. The CDR3 sequence is 16 residues long. V dropped 5 bases and J dropped 0; count of bases not matched to a gene: 7. Per the germline V gene, CDR1 is SEHNR and CDR2 is FQNEAQ (reference sequence). The chain's CDR3 is CASSQLGTSASYEQYF. The DNA for the CDR3 is TGTGCCAGCAGCCAGCTCGGGACTAGCGCCTCCTACGAGCAGTACTTC.

The V call is TRBV4-2, the J call TRBJ2-1, with TRBD2 matching over 13 bases. After removal of 8 bases from V and 7 bases from J, the junction contained 8 bases not matched to a gene. CDR3 length equals 15 residues. Germline V gene lookup returns CDR1 LGHNA and CDR2 YNFKEQ. CDR3 coding DNA: TGTGCCAGCTCCAGTACACTAGCGGGAGGGAATGAGCAGTTCTTC. It specifies CASSSTLAGGNEQFF.

J is TRBJ2-7 and V is TRBV19; D not resolved. The CDR3 has 14 residues. Germline CDR1 is LNHDA and CDR2 is SQIVND (reference sequence). Trimming took off 3 bases at V and 1 base at J, with 10 bases between the two ends. CDR3 in amino acids: CASSMDVGSYEQYF. CDR3 in DNA: TGTGCCAGTAGTATGGATGTCGGGTCCTACGAGCAGTACTTC.

This chain uses TRBV4-1 with TRBJ2-7; possibly TRBD2 for D (6 bases). CDR3 size: 16 residues. Germline V gene lookup returns CDR1 MGHRA and CDR2 YSYEKL. With 0 bases removed from V and 3 bases from J, the gap between germline ends came to 15 bases. Here the CDR3 DNA reads TGCGCCAGCAGCCAAGATCTCCCTAGCGCGAACTACGAGCAGTACTTC. Its protein is CASSQDLPSANYEQYF.